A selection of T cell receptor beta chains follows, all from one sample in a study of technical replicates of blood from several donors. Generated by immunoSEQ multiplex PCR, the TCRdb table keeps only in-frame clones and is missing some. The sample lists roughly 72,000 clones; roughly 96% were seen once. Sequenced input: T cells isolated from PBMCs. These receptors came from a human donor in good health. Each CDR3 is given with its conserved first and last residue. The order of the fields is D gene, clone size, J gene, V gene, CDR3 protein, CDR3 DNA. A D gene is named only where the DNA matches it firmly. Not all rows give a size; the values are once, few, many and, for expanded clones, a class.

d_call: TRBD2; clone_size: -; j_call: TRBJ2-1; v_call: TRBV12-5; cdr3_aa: CASDWSGKHNEQFF; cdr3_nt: TGTGCTAGTGATTGGAGCGGGAAACATAATGAGCAGTTCTTC
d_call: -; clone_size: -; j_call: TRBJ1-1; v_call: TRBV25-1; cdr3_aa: CASSVQGNTEAFF; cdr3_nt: TGTGCCAGCAGTGTACAGGGGAACACTGAAGCTTTCTTT
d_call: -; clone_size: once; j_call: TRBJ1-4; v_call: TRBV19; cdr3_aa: CASRPPGEKLFF; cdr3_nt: TGTGCCAGTAGACCCCCCGGGGAAAAACTGTTTTTT
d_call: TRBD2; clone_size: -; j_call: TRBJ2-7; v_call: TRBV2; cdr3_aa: CASSLRTSGRYEQYF; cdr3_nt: TGTGCCAGCAGCCTAAGGACTAGCGGGAGGTACGAGCAGTACTTC
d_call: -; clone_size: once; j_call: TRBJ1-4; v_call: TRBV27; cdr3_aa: CASSFSVRSNEKLFF; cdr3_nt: TGTGCCAGCAGTTTCTCGGTTCGGTCTAATGAAAAACTGTTTTTT
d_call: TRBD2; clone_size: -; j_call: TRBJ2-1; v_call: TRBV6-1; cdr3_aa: CASSELADSYNEQFF; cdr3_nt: TGTGCCAGCAGTGAACTAGCGGATTCCTACAATGAGCAGTTCTTC
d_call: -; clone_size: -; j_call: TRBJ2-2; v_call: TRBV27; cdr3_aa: CASSLGGNAELFF; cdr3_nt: TGTGCCAGCAGTTTAGGGGGGAATGCGGAGCTGTTTTTT
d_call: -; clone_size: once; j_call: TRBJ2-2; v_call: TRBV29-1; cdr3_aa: CSVEELAETNTGELFF; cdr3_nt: TGCAGCGTTGAAGAGTTGGCGGAAACGAACACCGGGGAGCTGTTTTTT
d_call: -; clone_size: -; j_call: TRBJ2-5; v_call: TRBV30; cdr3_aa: CAWSNRVGETQYF; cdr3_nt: TGTGCCTGGAGTAACAGGGTAGGCGAGACCCAGTACTTC
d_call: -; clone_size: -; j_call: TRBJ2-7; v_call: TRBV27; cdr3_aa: CASSFKTGPYEQYF; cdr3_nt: TGTGCCAGCAGTTTTAAGACAGGACCGTACGAGCAGTACTTC
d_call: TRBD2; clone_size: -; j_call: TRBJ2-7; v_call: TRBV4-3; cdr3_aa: CASSQDRLAGSYEQYF; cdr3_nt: TGCGCCAGCAGCCAAGATCGACTAGCGGGTTCCTACGAGCAGTACTTC
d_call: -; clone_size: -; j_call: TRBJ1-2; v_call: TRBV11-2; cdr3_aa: CASSLGSWSYGYTF; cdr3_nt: TGTGCCAGCAGCCTAGGAAGTTGGAGCTATGGCTACACCTTC
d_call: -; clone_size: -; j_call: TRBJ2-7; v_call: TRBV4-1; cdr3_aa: CASSLRLAYEQYF; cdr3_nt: TGCGCCAGCAGCCTAAGACTAGCCTACGAGCAGTACTTC
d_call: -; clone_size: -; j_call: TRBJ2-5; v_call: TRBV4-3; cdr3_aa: CASSQELATGETQYF; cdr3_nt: TGCGCCAGCAGCCAAGAACTAGCGACAGGAGAGACCCAGTACTTC
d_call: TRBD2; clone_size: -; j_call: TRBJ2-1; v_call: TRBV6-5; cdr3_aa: CARLKASGIGEQFF; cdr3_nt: TGTGCCAGGCTAAAGGCGAGCGGGATAGGTGAGCAGTTCTTC
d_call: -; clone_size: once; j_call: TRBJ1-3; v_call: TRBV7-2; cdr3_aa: CASSLVGVRNSGNTIYF; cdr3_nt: TGTGCCAGCAGCTTAGTAGGTGTCAGGAACTCTGGAAACACCATATATTTT
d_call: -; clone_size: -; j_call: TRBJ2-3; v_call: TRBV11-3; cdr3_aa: CASSLSSMDTQYF; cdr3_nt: TGTGCCAGCAGCTTATCTAGCATGGATACGCAGTATTTT
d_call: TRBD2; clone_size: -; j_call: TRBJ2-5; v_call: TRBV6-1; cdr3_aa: CASGRTRGETQYF; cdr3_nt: TGTGCCAGCGGCAGGACTAGAGGCGAGACCCAGTACTTC
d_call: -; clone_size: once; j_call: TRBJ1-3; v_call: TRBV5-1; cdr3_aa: CASSLGDSSSGNTIYF; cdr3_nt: TGCGCCAGCAGCTTGGGGGACTCCTCCTCTGGAAACACCATATATTTT
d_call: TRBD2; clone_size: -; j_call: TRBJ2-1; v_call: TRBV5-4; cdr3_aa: CASRLARSLTNEQFF; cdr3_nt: TGTGCCAGCCGACTAGCTCGATCTCTTACAAATGAGCAGTTCTTC